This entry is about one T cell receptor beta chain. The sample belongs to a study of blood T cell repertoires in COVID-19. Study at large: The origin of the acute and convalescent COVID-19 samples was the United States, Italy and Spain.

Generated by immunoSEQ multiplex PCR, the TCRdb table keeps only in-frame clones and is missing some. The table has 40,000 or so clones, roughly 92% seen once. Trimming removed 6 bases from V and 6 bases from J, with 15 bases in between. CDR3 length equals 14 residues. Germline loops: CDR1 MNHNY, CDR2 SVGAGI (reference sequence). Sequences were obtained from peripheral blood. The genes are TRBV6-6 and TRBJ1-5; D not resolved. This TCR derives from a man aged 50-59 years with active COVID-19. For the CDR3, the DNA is TGTGCCAGCAGGAACCAGGTGGAAGGTCAGCCCCAGCATTTT. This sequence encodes CASRNQVEGQPQHF.